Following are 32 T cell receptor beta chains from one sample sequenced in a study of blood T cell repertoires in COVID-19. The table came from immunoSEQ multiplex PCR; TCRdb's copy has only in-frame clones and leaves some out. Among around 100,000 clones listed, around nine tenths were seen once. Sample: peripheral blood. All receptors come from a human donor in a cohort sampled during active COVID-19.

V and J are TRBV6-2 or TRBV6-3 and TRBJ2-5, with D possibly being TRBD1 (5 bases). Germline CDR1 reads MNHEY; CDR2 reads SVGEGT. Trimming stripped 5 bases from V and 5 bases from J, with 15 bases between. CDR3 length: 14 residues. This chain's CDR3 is CASSLDAGLETQYF. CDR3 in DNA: TGTGCCAGCAGTCTCGACGCAGGGTTGGAGACCCAGTACTTC.

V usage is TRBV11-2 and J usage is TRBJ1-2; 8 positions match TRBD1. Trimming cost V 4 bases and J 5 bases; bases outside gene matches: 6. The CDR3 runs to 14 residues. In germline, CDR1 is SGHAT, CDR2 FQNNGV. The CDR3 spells CASSSEDRVYGYTF. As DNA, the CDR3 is TGTGCCAGCAGCTCTGAGGACAGGGTATATGGCTACACCTTC.

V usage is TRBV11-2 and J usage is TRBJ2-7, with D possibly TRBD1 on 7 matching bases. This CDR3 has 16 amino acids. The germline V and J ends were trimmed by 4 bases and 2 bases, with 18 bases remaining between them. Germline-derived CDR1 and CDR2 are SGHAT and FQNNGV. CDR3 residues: CASSSDFDREAYEQYF. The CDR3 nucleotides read TGTGCCAGCAGCTCCGACTTCGACAGGGAGGCCTACGAGCAGTACTTC.

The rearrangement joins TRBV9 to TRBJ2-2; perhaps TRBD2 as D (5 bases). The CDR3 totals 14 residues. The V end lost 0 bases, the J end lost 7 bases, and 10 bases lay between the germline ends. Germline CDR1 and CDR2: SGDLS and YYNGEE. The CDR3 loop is CASSVVGSGGELFF. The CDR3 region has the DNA TGTGCCAGCAGCGTAGTGGGGAGTGGCGGGGAGCTGTTTTTT.

This CDR3 reads CASSQELPQEGEKLFF. DNA of the CDR3: TGTGCCAGCAGCCAAGAACTCCCACAGGAGGGCGAAAAACTGTTTTTT. The rearrangement links TRBV14 to TRBJ1-4; the D gene is possibly TRBD1 (5 bases). CDR3 length: 16 amino acids. Trimming took 0 bases from V and 8 from J, leaving 16 bases between them. Germline assignment: CDR1 SGHDN and CDR2 FVKESK. Combining the CDR3 with reference TRBV14 and TRBJ1-4 gives the whole variable domain EAGVTQFPSHSVIEKGQTVTLRCDPISGHDNLYWYRRVMGKEIKFLLHFVKESKQDESGMPNNRFLAERTGGTYSTLKVQPAELEDSGVYFCASSQELPQEGEKLFFGSGTQLSVL.

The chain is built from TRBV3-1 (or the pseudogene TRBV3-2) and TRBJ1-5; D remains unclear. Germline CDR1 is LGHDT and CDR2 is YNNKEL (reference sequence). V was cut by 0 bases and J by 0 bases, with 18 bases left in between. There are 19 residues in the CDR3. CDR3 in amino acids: CASSQENLYGGDSNQPQHF. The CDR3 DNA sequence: TGTGCCAGCAGCCAAGAAAATTTGTACGGCGGAGATAGCAATCAGCCCCAGCATTTT.

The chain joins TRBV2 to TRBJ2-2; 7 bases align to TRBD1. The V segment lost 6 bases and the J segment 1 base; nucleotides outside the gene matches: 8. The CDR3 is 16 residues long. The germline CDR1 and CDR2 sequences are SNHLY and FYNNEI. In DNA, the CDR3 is TGTGCCAGCAGCCAATTGACAGGGAGGAACACCGGGGAGCTGTTTTTT. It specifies CASSQLTGRNTGELFF.

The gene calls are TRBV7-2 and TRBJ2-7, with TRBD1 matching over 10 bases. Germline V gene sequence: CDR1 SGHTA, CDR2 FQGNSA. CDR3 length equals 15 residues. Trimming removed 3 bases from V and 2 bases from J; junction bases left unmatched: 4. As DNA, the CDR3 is TGTGCCAGCAGCTTCGACAGGGGGCGAACCTACGAGCAGTACTTC. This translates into CASSFDRGRTYEQYF.

CDR3 region: CASSIGAGTSGRPPSYNEQFF. The CDR3, as DNA: TGTGCCAGTAGTATAGGTGCCGGGACTAGCGGGAGGCCACCCTCCTACAATGAGCAGTTCTTC. V usage is TRBV19 and J usage is TRBJ2-1; TRBD2 matches at 15 bases. Trimming cost V 1 base and J 0 bases; bases outside gene matches: 10. Germline values: CDR1 LNHDA, CDR2 SQIVND (reference sequence). The CDR3 spans 21 residues.

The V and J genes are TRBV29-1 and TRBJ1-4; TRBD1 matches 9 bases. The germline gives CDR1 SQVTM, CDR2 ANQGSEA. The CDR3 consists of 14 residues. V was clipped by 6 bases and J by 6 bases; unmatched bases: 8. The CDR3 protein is CSVLRTGVDEKLFF. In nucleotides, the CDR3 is TGCAGCGTCCTTAGGACAGGGGTTGATGAAAAACTGTTTTTT.

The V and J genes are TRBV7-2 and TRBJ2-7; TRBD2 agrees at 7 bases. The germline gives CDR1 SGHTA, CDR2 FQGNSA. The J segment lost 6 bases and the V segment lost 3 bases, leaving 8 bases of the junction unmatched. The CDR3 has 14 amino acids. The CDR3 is CASSFGGSYGEQYF. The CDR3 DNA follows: TGTGCCAGCAGCTTCGGCGGGAGCTACGGCGAGCAGTACTTC.

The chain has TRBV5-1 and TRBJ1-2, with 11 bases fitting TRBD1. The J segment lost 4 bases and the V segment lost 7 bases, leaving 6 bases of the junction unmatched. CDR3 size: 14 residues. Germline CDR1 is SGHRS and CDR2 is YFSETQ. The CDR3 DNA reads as TGCGCCAGCGACCCGGGACAGGGGGTCTATGGCTACACCTTC. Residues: CASDPGQGVYGYTF.

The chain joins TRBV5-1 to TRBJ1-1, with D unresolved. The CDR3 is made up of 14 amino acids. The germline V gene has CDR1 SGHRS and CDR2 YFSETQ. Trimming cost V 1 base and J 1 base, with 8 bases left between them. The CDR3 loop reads CASSLRGGNTEAFF. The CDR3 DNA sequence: TGCGCCAGCAGCTTGCGAGGAGGGAACACTGAAGCTTTCTTT.

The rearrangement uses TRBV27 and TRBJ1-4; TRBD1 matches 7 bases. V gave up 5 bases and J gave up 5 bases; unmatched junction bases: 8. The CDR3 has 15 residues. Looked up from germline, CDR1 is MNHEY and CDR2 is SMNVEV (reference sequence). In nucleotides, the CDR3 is TGTGCCAGCAGTCCGACAGGGAATAGGAATGAAAAACTGTTTTTT. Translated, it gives CASSPTGNRNEKLFF.

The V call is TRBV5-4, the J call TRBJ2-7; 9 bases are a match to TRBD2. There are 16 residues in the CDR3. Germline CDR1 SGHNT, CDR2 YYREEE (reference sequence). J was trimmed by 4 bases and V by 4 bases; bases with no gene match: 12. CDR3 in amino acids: CASSPEGGRARYEQYF. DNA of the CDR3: TGTGCCAGCAGCCCCGAGGGCGGGAGGGCCAGATACGAGCAGTACTTC.

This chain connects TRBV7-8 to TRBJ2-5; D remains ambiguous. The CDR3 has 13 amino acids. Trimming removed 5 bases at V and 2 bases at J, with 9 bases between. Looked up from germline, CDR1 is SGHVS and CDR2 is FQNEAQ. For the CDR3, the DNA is TGTGCCAGCAGCCCTAATTTACAAGAGACCCAGTACTTC. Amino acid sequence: CASSPNLQETQYF.

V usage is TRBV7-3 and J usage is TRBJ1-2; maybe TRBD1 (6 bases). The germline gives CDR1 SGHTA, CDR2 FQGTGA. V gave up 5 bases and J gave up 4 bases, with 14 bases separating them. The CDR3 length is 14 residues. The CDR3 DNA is TGTGCCAGCAGCCCAGGGGACGCCATCTATGGCTACACCTTC. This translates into CASSPGDAIYGYTF.

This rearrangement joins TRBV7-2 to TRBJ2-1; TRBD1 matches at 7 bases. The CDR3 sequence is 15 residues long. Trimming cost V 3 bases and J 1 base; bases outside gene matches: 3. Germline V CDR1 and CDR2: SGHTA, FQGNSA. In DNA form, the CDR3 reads TGTGCCAGCAGCTTGACAGGGCTTTCCTACAATGAGCAGTTCTTC. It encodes CASSLTGLSYNEQFF.

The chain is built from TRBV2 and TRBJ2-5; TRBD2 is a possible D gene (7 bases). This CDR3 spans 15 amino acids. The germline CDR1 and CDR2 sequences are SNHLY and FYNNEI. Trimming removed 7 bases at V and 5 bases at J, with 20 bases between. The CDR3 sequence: CASTWTRTAGETQYF. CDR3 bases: TGTGCCAGCACGTGGACGAGGACAGCGGGGGAGACCCAGTACTTC.

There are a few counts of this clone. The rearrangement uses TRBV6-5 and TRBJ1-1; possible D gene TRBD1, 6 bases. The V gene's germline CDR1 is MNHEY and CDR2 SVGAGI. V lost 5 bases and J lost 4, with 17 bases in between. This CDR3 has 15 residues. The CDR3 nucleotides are TGTGCCAGCAGTCCTGTAGGGGGAACGGGCACTGAAGCTTTCTTT. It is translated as CASSPVGGTGTEAFF.

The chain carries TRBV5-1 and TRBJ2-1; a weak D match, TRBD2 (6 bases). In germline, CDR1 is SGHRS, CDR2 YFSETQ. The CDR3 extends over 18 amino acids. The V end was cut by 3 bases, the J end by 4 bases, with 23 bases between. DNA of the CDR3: TGCGCCAGCAGCTCGGGACCCGCGGGGTCTGATGGTTACAATGAGCAGTTCTTC. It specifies CASSSGPAGSDGYNEQFF.

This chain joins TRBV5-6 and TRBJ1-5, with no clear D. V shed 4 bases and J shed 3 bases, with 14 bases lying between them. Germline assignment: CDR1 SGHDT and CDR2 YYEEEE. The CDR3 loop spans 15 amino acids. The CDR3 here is CASSATPDNNQPQHF. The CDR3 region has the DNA TGTGCCAGCAGCGCGACACCGGATAACAATCAGCCCCAGCATTTT.

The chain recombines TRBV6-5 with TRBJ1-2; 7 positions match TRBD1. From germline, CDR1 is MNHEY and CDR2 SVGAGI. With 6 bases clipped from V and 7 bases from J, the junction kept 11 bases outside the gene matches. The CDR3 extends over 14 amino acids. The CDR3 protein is CASSVDREVVGYTF. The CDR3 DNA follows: TGTGCCAGCAGCGTTGACAGGGAGGTTGTTGGCTACACCTTC.

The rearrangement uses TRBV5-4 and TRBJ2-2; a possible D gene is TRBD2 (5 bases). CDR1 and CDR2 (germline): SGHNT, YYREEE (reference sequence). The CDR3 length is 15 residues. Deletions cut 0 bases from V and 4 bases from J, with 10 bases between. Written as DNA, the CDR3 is TGTGCCAGCAGCTTGGCCCTAGCTGTCACCGGGGAGCTGTTTTTT. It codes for CASSLALAVTGELFF.

The CDR3 DNA reads as TGTGCCAGCAGCCGACAGGGACGCGCCGGGGAGCTGTTTTTT. Translation gives CASSRQGRAGELFF. V is TRBV7-9 and J is TRBJ2-2; 7 bases agree with TRBD1. The V gene end was trimmed by 5 bases and the J gene end by 6 bases; junction bases not matched to a gene: 6. This CDR3 is 14 amino acids long. CDR1 and CDR2 (germline): SEHNR, FQNEAQ (reference sequence).

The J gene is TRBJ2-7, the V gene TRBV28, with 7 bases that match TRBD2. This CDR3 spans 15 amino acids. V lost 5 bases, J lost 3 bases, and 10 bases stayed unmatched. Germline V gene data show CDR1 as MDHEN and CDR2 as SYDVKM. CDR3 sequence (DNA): TGTGCCAGCAGTCCCGCGGCTAGCGGCCGCTACGAGCAGTACTTC. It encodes CASSPAASGRYEQYF.

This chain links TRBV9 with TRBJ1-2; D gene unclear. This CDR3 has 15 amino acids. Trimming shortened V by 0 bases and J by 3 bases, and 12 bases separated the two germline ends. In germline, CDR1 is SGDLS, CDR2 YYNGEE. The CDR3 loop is CASSVVPTIDYGYTF. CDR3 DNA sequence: TGTGCCAGCAGCGTAGTCCCGACAATCGACTATGGCTACACCTTC.

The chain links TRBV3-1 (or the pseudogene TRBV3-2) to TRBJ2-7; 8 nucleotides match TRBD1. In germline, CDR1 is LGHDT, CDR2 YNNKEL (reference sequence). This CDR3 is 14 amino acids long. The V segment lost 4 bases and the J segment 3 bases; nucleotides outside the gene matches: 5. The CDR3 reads CASSPRGQGYEQYF. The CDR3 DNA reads TGTGCCAGCAGCCCTAGAGGACAGGGCTACGAGCAGTACTTC.

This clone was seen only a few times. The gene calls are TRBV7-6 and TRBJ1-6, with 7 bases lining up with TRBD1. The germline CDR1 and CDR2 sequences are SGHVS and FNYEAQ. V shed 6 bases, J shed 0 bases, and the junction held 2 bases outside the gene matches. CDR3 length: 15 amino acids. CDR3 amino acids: CASSAGGSYNSPLHF. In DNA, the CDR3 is TGTGCCAGCAGTGCAGGGGGCTCCTATAATTCACCCCTCCACTTT.

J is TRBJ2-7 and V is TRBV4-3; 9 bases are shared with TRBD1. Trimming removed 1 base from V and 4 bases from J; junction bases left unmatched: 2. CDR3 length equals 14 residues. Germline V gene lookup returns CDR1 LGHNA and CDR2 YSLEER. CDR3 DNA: TGCGCCAGCAGCCAAGGACAGGGGGAATACGAGCAGTACTTC. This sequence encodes CASSQGQGEYEQYF.

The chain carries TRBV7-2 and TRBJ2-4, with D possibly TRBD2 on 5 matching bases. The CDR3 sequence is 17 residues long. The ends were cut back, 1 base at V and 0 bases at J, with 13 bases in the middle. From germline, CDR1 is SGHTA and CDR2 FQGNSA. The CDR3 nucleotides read TGTGCCAGCAGCTTAGAGCGGATGGGTGGAGCCAAAAACATTCAGTACTTC. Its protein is CASSLERMGGAKNIQYF. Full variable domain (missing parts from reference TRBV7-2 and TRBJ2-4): GAGVSQSPSNKVTEKGKDVELRCDPISGHTALYWYRQSLGQGLEFLIYFQGNSAPDKSGLPSDRFSAERTGGSVSTLTIQRTQQEDSAVYLCASSLERMGGAKNIQYFGAGTRLSVL.

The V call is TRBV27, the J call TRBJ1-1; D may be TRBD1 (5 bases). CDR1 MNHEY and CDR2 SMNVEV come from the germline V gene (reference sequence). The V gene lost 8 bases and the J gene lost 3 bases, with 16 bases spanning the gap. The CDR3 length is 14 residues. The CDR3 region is CASSPQRGDTEAFF. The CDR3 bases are TGTGCCAGCTCACCCCAGCGGGGGGACACTGAAGCTTTCTTT.